Below, 3 T cell receptor beta chains from the same sample are listed, as sequenced in a study of Ad26.COV2.S vaccination and SARS-CoV-2 variants. The repertoire was sequenced with immunoSEQ multiplex PCR; TCRdb's copy has only in-frame clones and lacks some. The table shows hundreds of thousands of clones, with roughly nine tenths occurring only once. Noted treatment: roughly 19 received Ad26.COV2.S at low or high dose, single or two shots; roughly five received placebo; per-sample allocation not given. All samples were drawn on day 63, counting from the first vaccine or placebo injection. Here the sequenced sample was peripheral blood, taken in a trial of Ad26.COV2.S vaccine versus placebo. The receptors here all came from a person aged 18 to 59 who received the Ad26.COV2.S COVID-19 vaccine or a placebo.

CDR3 sequence reads: CASSQEGSYGYTF. DNA for the CDR3: TGCGCCAGCAGCCAAGAAGGCAGCTATGGCTACACCTTC. J is TRBJ1-2 and V is TRBV4-3, with no clear D. Germline V gene lookup returns CDR1 LGHNA and CDR2 YSLEER. CDR3 size: 13 residues. Trimming removed 0 bases at V and 4 bases at J, with 6 bases between.

The chain's CDR3 is CASIISGDGAYEQYF. As DNA, the CDR3 is TGTGCCAGTATCATTTCGGGGGACGGGGCCTACGAGCAGTACTTC. The rearrangement uses TRBV19 and TRBJ2-7, with D perhaps matching TRBD2 (6 bases). Trimming took off 7 bases at V and 2 bases at J, with 18 bases between the two ends. Germline CDR1 and CDR2: LNHDA and SQIVND (reference sequence). The CDR3 is 15 amino acids.

The rearrangement links TRBV10-2 to TRBJ2-1, with D uncertain. Germline-derived CDR1 and CDR2 are WSHSY and SAAADI. The CDR3 totals 15 residues. Trimming left V 5 bases short and J 0 bases short, with 11 bases between. CDR3 residues: CASSRTESSYNEQFF. In DNA form, the CDR3 reads TGCGCCAGCAGTCGGACGGAGAGCTCCTACAATGAGCAGTTCTTC.